This is a list of T cell receptor beta chains from one sample in a study of blood T cell repertoires in COVID-19. Profiled with immunoSEQ multiplex PCR; TCRdb holds only in-frame clones, not every one. The sample carries approximately 300,000 clones, about nine tenths recorded once. Sequenced material: PBMCs or T cells enriched from blood (not recorded which). The receptors come from a man aged 55 to 70 who had recovered from COVID-19. Each CDR3 is given with its conserved first and last residue. The order of the fields is CDR3 length, clone size, D gene, V gene, J gene, CDR3 DNA, CDR3 protein. D genes are given only for firm matches. Rows give clone size only sometimes, using once, few, many, or a class for an expanded clone.

CDR3 length: 13; clone size: -; D gene: -; V gene: TRBV5-1; J gene: TRBJ2-4; CDR3 DNA: TGCGCCAGCAGCCCAGGGTCGGCGAACATTCAGTACTTC; CDR3 protein: CASSPGSANIQYF
CDR3 length: 12; clone size: -; D gene: -; V gene: TRBV19; J gene: TRBJ1-2; CDR3 DNA: TGTGCCAGTTCCTCAGGGGAATATGGCTACACCTTC; CDR3 protein: CASSSGEYGYTF
CDR3 length: 15; clone size: -; D gene: -; V gene: TRBV9; J gene: TRBJ2-2; CDR3 DNA: TGTGCCAGCAGCGGCGGGGCTAGAGACACCGGGGAGCTGTTTTTT; CDR3 protein: CASSGGARDTGELFF
CDR3 length: 13; clone size: -; D gene: -; V gene: TRBV6-2/TRBV6-3; J gene: TRBJ1-5; CDR3 DNA: TGTGCCAGCAGCATCGACATAAATCAGCCCCAGCATTTT; CDR3 protein: CASSIDINQPQHF
CDR3 length: 18; clone size: -; D gene: TRBD2; V gene: TRBV24-1; J gene: TRBJ2-1; CDR3 DNA: TGTGCCACCAGTGATTTGCAGGTAGCGGGAAAGGGGTACAATGAGCAGTTCTTC; CDR3 protein: CATSDLQVAGKGYNEQFF
CDR3 length: 14; clone size: once; D gene: TRBD1; V gene: TRBV7-2; J gene: TRBJ1-1; CDR3 DNA: TGTGCCAGCAGCAGGGACAGACAGAACACTGAAGCTTTCTTT; CDR3 protein: CASSRDRQNTEAFF
CDR3 length: 17; clone size: -; D gene: TRBD1; V gene: TRBV25-1; J gene: TRBJ1-6; CDR3 DNA: TGTGCCAGCAGGAAACAGGGGGGCAGCTTCTATAATTCACCCCTCCACTTT; CDR3 protein: CASRKQGGSFYNSPLHF
CDR3 length: 15; clone size: -; D gene: TRBD2; V gene: TRBV18; J gene: TRBJ2-1; CDR3 DNA: TGTGCCAGCTCCCCCGGGACTAGCGGGAGGGGTGAGCAGTTCTTC; CDR3 protein: CASSPGTSGRGEQFF
CDR3 length: 16; clone size: few; D gene: TRBD1; V gene: TRBV4-2; J gene: TRBJ2-7; CDR3 DNA: TGTGCCAGCAGCCTTACCCCCGGGACAGGGACCGACGAGCAGTACTTC; CDR3 protein: CASSLTPGTGTDEQYF
CDR3 length: 12; clone size: -; D gene: -; V gene: TRBV29-1; J gene: TRBJ1-2; CDR3 DNA: TGCAGCGTTGTCTACAGGGTGGGGGGCTACACCTTC; CDR3 protein: CSVVYRVGGYTF
CDR3 length: 15; clone size: -; D gene: TRBD2; V gene: TRBV5-1; J gene: TRBJ2-7; CDR3 DNA: TGCGCCAGCAGCAGGACTGGACTAGCGGACTACGAGCAGTACTTC; CDR3 protein: CASSRTGLADYEQYF
CDR3 length: 15; clone size: -; D gene: TRBD1; V gene: TRBV19; J gene: TRBJ2-7; CDR3 DNA: TGTGCCAGTAGTATACGGGACAGAGGGCCCTACGAGCAGTACTTC; CDR3 protein: CASSIRDRGPYEQYF
CDR3 length: 16; clone size: once; D gene: TRBD1; V gene: TRBV7-3; J gene: TRBJ2-3; CDR3 DNA: TGTGCCAGCAGCTTCTCAGGGGGCTCTAGCACAGATACGCAGTATTTT; CDR3 protein: CASSFSGGSSTDTQYF
CDR3 length: 15; clone size: -; D gene: -; V gene: TRBV19; J gene: TRBJ1-5; CDR3 DNA: TGTGCCAGTAGTATTAAGCCGGTCTTGAGCCAGCCCCAGCATTTT; CDR3 protein: CASSIKPVLSQPQHF
CDR3 length: 14; clone size: -; D gene: -; V gene: TRBV6-6; J gene: TRBJ1-1; CDR3 DNA: TGTGCCAGCAGTCGTCAAACAGGGAACACTGAAGCTTTCTTT; CDR3 protein: CASSRQTGNTEAFF
CDR3 length: 12; clone size: -; D gene: -; V gene: TRBV10-3; J gene: TRBJ1-2; CDR3 DNA: TGTGCCATCAGTGGCCCTTCTAGGGGCTACACCTTC; CDR3 protein: CAISGPSRGYTF
CDR3 length: 12; clone size: -; D gene: -; V gene: TRBV10-3; J gene: TRBJ1-5; CDR3 DNA: TGTGCCATCAGTCCGGGGGATCAGCCCCAGCATTTT; CDR3 protein: CAISPGDQPQHF
CDR3 length: 15; clone size: -; D gene: -; V gene: TRBV5-1; J gene: TRBJ2-2; CDR3 DNA: TGCGCCAGCAGCGTAACAGGGCCCGGCACCGGGGAGCTGTTTTTT; CDR3 protein: CASSVTGPGTGELFF
CDR3 length: 15; clone size: few; D gene: -; V gene: TRBV1; J gene: TRBJ1-2; CDR3 DNA: TGCACCAGCAGCCAAGGTCGGAACAGACCTTTGGGCTACACCTTC; CDR3 protein: CTSSQGRNRPLGYTF
CDR3 length: 17; clone size: -; D gene: -; V gene: TRBV11-2; J gene: TRBJ2-3; CDR3 DNA: TGTGCCAGCAGCTTAAGGGAACAGGGTTTTCACACAGATACGCAGTATTTT; CDR3 protein: CASSLREQGFHTDTQYF
CDR3 length: 18; clone size: -; D gene: TRBD1; V gene: TRBV19; J gene: TRBJ1-1; CDR3 DNA: TGTGCCAGTAGCCCCGGGGGGACAGGCTCCGTTGTGGGACTTGAAGCTTTCTTT; CDR3 protein: CASSPGGTGSVVGLEAFF
CDR3 length: 14; clone size: -; D gene: TRBD1; V gene: TRBV5-6; J gene: TRBJ1-5; CDR3 DNA: TGTGCCAGCAGTCGTGGGACAGTTTATCAGCCCCAGCATTTT; CDR3 protein: CASSRGTVYQPQHF
CDR3 length: 14; clone size: -; D gene: TRBD1; V gene: TRBV28; J gene: TRBJ1-5; CDR3 DNA: TGTGCCAGTCAGCCGGGAGGGGGCTATCAGCCCCAGCATTTT; CDR3 protein: CASQPGGGYQPQHF
CDR3 length: 14; clone size: -; D gene: TRBD1; V gene: TRBV19; J gene: TRBJ1-2; CDR3 DNA: TGTGCCAGTAGGACGGACAGGACCTCCTATGGCTACACCTTC; CDR3 protein: CASRTDRTSYGYTF
CDR3 length: 15; clone size: -; D gene: TRBD1; V gene: TRBV11-2; J gene: TRBJ2-4; CDR3 DNA: TGTGCCAGCAGCCCAAGGACAGGGAGAGTAGACATTCAGTACTTC; CDR3 protein: CASSPRTGRVDIQYF
CDR3 length: 15; clone size: -; D gene: TRBD1; V gene: TRBV6-2/TRBV6-3; J gene: TRBJ2-5; CDR3 DNA: TGTGCCAGCAGTTACGCCCAGGGGGATTTAGAGACCCAGTACTTC; CDR3 protein: CASSYAQGDLETQYF
CDR3 length: 14; clone size: -; D gene: -; V gene: TRBV7-2; J gene: TRBJ1-5; CDR3 DNA: TGTGCCAGCAGCTTGACAGGACCCAATCAGCCCCAGCATTTT; CDR3 protein: CASSLTGPNQPQHF
CDR3 length: 13; clone size: -; D gene: -; V gene: TRBV29-1; J gene: TRBJ2-3; CDR3 DNA: TGCAGCGTTGAGAGACTGGGGGCTGATACGCAGTATTTT; CDR3 protein: CSVERLGADTQYF
CDR3 length: 17; clone size: -; D gene: TRBD2; V gene: TRBV28; J gene: TRBJ2-3; CDR3 DNA: TGTGCCAGCAGTTTACGTCCAGCGGGAGTTAGCGCAGATACGCAGTATTTT; CDR3 protein: CASSLRPAGVSADTQYF
CDR3 length: 14; clone size: -; D gene: TRBD1; V gene: TRBV19; J gene: TRBJ1-1; CDR3 DNA: TGTGCCAGTAGGCCACAGGGGTTGAAGACTGAAGCTTTCTTT; CDR3 protein: CASRPQGLKTEAFF
CDR3 length: 16; clone size: few; D gene: TRBD1; V gene: TRBV3-1/TRBV3-2; J gene: TRBJ2-1; CDR3 DNA: TGTGCCAGCAGCCCTTGGACAGGAATACTTGACAATGAGCAGTTCTTC; CDR3 protein: CASSPWTGILDNEQFF
CDR3 length: 12; clone size: -; D gene: -; V gene: TRBV28; J gene: TRBJ1-1; CDR3 DNA: TGTGCCAGCAGTTTGAGATACACTGAAGCTTTCTTT; CDR3 protein: CASSLRYTEAFF
CDR3 length: 14; clone size: -; D gene: TRBD2; V gene: TRBV3-1/TRBV3-2; J gene: TRBJ2-1; CDR3 DNA: TGTGCCAGCAGCCAGGCGGGAGGGGGCGAGGAGCAGTTCTTC; CDR3 protein: CASSQAGGGEEQFF
CDR3 length: 16; clone size: -; D gene: TRBD2; V gene: TRBV5-1; J gene: TRBJ2-1; CDR3 DNA: TGCGCCAGCAGCTTGACTAACGCGGGGGGCTACAATGAGCAGTTCTTC; CDR3 protein: CASSLTNAGGYNEQFF
CDR3 length: 14; clone size: -; D gene: -; V gene: TRBV27; J gene: TRBJ1-4; CDR3 DNA: TGTGCCAGCAGTTTATCCGGGGTAAATGAAAAACTGTTTTTT; CDR3 protein: CASSLSGVNEKLFF
CDR3 length: 13; clone size: -; D gene: -; V gene: TRBV30; J gene: TRBJ1-2; CDR3 DNA: TGTGCCTGGAGTGTGAGCAGTCAGGCAGGCTACACCTTC; CDR3 protein: CAWSVSSQAGYTF
CDR3 length: 16; clone size: -; D gene: TRBD1; V gene: TRBV18; J gene: TRBJ2-7; CDR3 DNA: TGTGCCAGCTCACCACCGGGGGGGACAGGGGCCTACGAGCAGTACTTC; CDR3 protein: CASSPPGGTGAYEQYF
CDR3 length: 15; clone size: once; D gene: -; V gene: TRBV29-1; J gene: TRBJ2-7; CDR3 DNA: TGCAGCGTTGAAGATTTTGACGGGAGCTCCTACGAGCAGTACTTC; CDR3 protein: CSVEDFDGSSYEQYF
CDR3 length: 17; clone size: -; D gene: TRBD1; V gene: TRBV19; J gene: TRBJ2-1; CDR3 DNA: TGTGCCAGTAGTAGAACAGGGGGCGCCAGCTCCTACAATGAGCAGTTCTTC; CDR3 protein: CASSRTGGASSYNEQFF
CDR3 length: 15; clone size: once; D gene: -; V gene: TRBV10-3; J gene: TRBJ1-1; CDR3 DNA: TGTGCCATCAGTGACCCCGGGAGGGGCAGGACTGAAGCTTTCTTT; CDR3 protein: CAISDPGRGRTEAFF
CDR3 length: 16; clone size: -; D gene: -; V gene: TRBV3-1/TRBV3-2; J gene: TRBJ2-3; CDR3 DNA: TGTGCCAGCAGCCACAATTGGGGGGGCGGGACAGATACGCAGTATTTT; CDR3 protein: CASSHNWGGGTDTQYF
CDR3 length: 14; clone size: -; D gene: -; V gene: TRBV6-5; J gene: TRBJ1-4; CDR3 DNA: TGTGCCAGCAGTTTCGGCAGAGGAAATGAAAAACTGTTTTTT; CDR3 protein: CASSFGRGNEKLFF
CDR3 length: 12; clone size: -; D gene: -; V gene: TRBV7-9; J gene: TRBJ1-2; CDR3 DNA: TGTGCCAGCAGCTCTCAGGAAGATGGCTACACCTTC; CDR3 protein: CASSSQEDGYTF
CDR3 length: 16; clone size: -; D gene: -; V gene: TRBV3-1/TRBV3-2; J gene: TRBJ2-1; CDR3 DNA: TGTGCCAGCAGCCAAGAAAAGCGGAGCTCCTACAATGAGCAGTTCTTC; CDR3 protein: CASSQEKRSSYNEQFF
CDR3 length: 15; clone size: few; D gene: -; V gene: TRBV6-5; J gene: TRBJ1-6; CDR3 DNA: TGTGCCAGCAGTTACTCTGCCGGGTACGGGGACACCCTCCACTTT; CDR3 protein: CASSYSAGYGDTLHF
CDR3 length: 17; clone size: -; D gene: -; V gene: TRBV4-1; J gene: TRBJ2-3; CDR3 DNA: TGCGCCAGCAGCCAAGAATTTAAATTGGGCGGCACAGATACGCAGTATTTT; CDR3 protein: CASSQEFKLGGTDTQYF
CDR3 length: 16; clone size: -; D gene: TRBD2; V gene: TRBV5-4; J gene: TRBJ2-1; CDR3 DNA: TGTGCCAGCAGCTTACTAGCGGGAGTATCATACAATGAGCAGTTCTTC; CDR3 protein: CASSLLAGVSYNEQFF
CDR3 length: 16; clone size: -; D gene: TRBD1; V gene: TRBV30; J gene: TRBJ1-3; CDR3 DNA: TGTGCCTGGACCACTTCCGGACAGGGGGCTGGAAACACCATATATTTT; CDR3 protein: CAWTTSGQGAGNTIYF
CDR3 length: 18; clone size: -; D gene: TRBD2; V gene: TRBV14; J gene: TRBJ2-4; CDR3 DNA: TGTGCCAGCAGCCAAGTGACTAGCGGCCTCAGTAAGGGAAACATTCAGTACTTC; CDR3 protein: CASSQVTSGLSKGNIQYF
CDR3 length: 18; clone size: -; D gene: TRBD2; V gene: TRBV11-2; J gene: TRBJ2-5; CDR3 DNA: TGTGCCAGCAGCCCCCGAAGCGCAGGACTAGCGGGAGGGGGGACCCAGTACTTC; CDR3 protein: CASSPRSAGLAGGGTQYF
CDR3 length: 14; clone size: -; D gene: -; V gene: TRBV9; J gene: TRBJ1-4; CDR3 DNA: TGTGCCAGCAGCGGAAGGGGTTGGCAGGAAAAACTGTTTTTT; CDR3 protein: CASSGRGWQEKLFF
CDR3 length: 14; clone size: -; D gene: -; V gene: TRBV2; J gene: TRBJ2-7; CDR3 DNA: TGTGCCAGCAGTTTTCAGGGGTCGTTTTACGAGCAGTACTTC; CDR3 protein: CASSFQGSFYEQYF
CDR3 length: 14; clone size: -; D gene: TRBD1; V gene: TRBV29-1; J gene: TRBJ1-1; CDR3 DNA: TGCAGCGTTGAGGACAGGGGAGGGAGCACTGAAGCTTTCTTT; CDR3 protein: CSVEDRGGSTEAFF
CDR3 length: 16; clone size: -; D gene: TRBD1; V gene: TRBV11-3; J gene: TRBJ2-5; CDR3 DNA: TGTGCCAGCAGCCCCTCCCCCAGGACAGGACTAGAGACCCAGTACTTC; CDR3 protein: CASSPSPRTGLETQYF
CDR3 length: 13; clone size: -; D gene: -; V gene: TRBV5-4; J gene: TRBJ1-2; CDR3 DNA: TGTGCCAGCAGCTTGGGCAGTAACTATGGCTACACCTTC; CDR3 protein: CASSLGSNYGYTF
CDR3 length: 15; clone size: -; D gene: -; V gene: TRBV24-1; J gene: TRBJ1-1; CDR3 DNA: TGTGCCACCAGTGATACTAGACAGGCGAACACTGAAGCTTTCTTT; CDR3 protein: CATSDTRQANTEAFF